The rows below give T cell receptor beta chains drawn from one sample of a study of neurological immune-mediated disorders. TCRdb used MiXCR to reprocess the 5' RACE reads, holding one entry per CDR3 protein. Of 75,000 to 95,000 distinct CDR3 sequences in the sample, 17% were seen once. What was sequenced was PBMCs. The receptor source for this set is a woman aged 40 to 50 in good health. Each CDR3 is given with its conserved first and last residue. Each record gives: V gene, J gene, clone size, D gene, CDR3 protein, CDR3 DNA. The D gene is left open where the match is weak. Only part of the rows carry a size: once, few, many, or a class if the clone is expanded.

>TRBV5-1|TRBJ2-1|many|TRBD2
CASSLGEGQFF
TGCGCCAGCAGCTTGGGGGAGGGGCAGTTCTTC
>TRBV14|TRBJ1-1|many|.
CASSQYVKNTEAFF
TGTGCCAGCAGCCAGTATGTCAAGAACACTGAAGCTTTCTTT
>TRBV20-1|TRBJ2-3|many|.
CSAPSRGDTQYF
TGCAGCGCCCCTAGCCGGGGTGATACGCAGTATTTT
>TRBV10-3|TRBJ1-2|many|.
CAISDSGGDGYTF
TGTGCCATCAGTGACTCAGGAGGGGATGGCTACACCTTC
>TRBV20-1|TRBJ2-3|once|.
CSVGALQCDTQYF
TGCAGTGTGGGGGCCCTACAGTGTGATACGCAGTATTTT
>TRBV6-1|TRBJ1-1|many|.
CASIEGGTEAFF
TGTGCCAGCATCGAGGGGGGGACTGAAGCTTTCTTT
>TRBV7-2|TRBJ2-2|many|.
CASSLASSLEPGELFF
TGTGCCAGCAGCTTAGCGTCTAGCCTCGAACCCGGGGAGCTGTTTTTT
>TRBV4-1|TRBJ1-5|many|.
CASSQVEESSQHF
TGCGCCAGCAGCCAAGTCGAGGAATCATCCCAGCATTTT
>TRBV12-3/TRBV12-4|TRBJ2-1|many|TRBD2
CASSSAGTNNEQFF
TGTGCCAGCAGTTCTGCCGGGACTAACAATGAGCAGTTCTTC
>TRBV5-5|TRBJ1-2|many|TRBD1
CASRAGQDLYGYTF
TGTGCCAGCAGAGCCGGACAGGACCTCTATGGCTACACCTTC
>TRBV10-1|TRBJ2-1|.|TRBD1
CASSDRGEQFF
TGCGCCAGCTCAGACAGGGGTGAGCAGTTCTTC
>TRBV20-1|TRBJ2-3|many|TRBD2
CSARVAGGGGHTQYF
TGCAGTGCTAGAGTAGCGGGGGGTGGGGGTCATACGCAGTATTTT
>TRBV2|TRBJ2-5|.|TRBD2
CASSGLAGMETQYF
TGTGCCAGCAGCGGACTAGCGGGTATGGAGACCCAGTACTTC
>TRBV20-1|TRBJ2-7|many|.
CSARDAGIGSYEQYF
TGCAGTGCTAGAGATGCAGGGATTGGATCCTACGAGCAGTACTTC
>TRBV7-2|TRBJ1-6|many|TRBD1
CASSHRQGNSPLHF
TGTGCCAGCAGTCATAGACAGGGCAATTCACCCCTCCACTTT
>TRBV3-1|TRBJ2-2|many|.
CASSPEYTGELFF
TGTGCCAGCAGCCCCGAGTACACCGGGGAGCTGTTTTTT
>TRBV20-1|TRBJ1-5|many|.
CSAPTGPNQPQHF
TGCAGTGCTCCGACAGGACCCAATCAGCCCCAGCATTTT
>TRBV6-2/TRBV6-3|TRBJ1-3|many|.
CASRFGGTIYF
TGTGCCAGCAGATTCGGAGGCACCATATATTTT
>TRBV5-1|TRBJ1-2|.|.
CASSLAQGYGYTF
TGTGCCAGCAGCTTAGCGCAGGGATATGGCTACACCTTC
>TRBV6-5|TRBJ2-2|many|TRBD1
CASSYGQVTGELFF
TGTGCCAGCAGTTATGGACAGGTCACCGGGGAGCTGTTTTTT
>TRBV7-2|TRBJ1-1|many|.
CASSLDMNTEAFF
TGTGCCAGCAGCTTAGATATGAACACTGAAGCTTTCTTT
>TRBV6-5|TRBJ2-7|.|.
CASSLTLPGTGYEQYF
TGTGCCAGCAGTTTAACCCTCCCCGGGACTGGCTACGAGCAGTACTTC
>TRBV7-2|TRBJ1-2|.|TRBD1
CASSGGTGQDYGYTF
TGTGCCAGCAGCGGCGGGACAGGGCAGGACTATGGCTACACCTTC
>TRBV2|TRBJ2-5|.|.
CASRRSRRGLTGETQYF
TGTGCCAGCAGAAGGAGTCGGCGGGGCCTTACCGGGGAGACCCAGTACTTC
>TRBV20-1|TRBJ1-2|many|TRBD1
CSANPGQRNYGYTF
TGCAGTGCAAATCCGGGACAGAGAAACTATGGCTACACCTTC
>TRBV29-1|TRBJ1-2|.|.
CSVEQGNGYTF
TGCAGCGTTGAACAGGGCAATGGCTACACCTTC
>TRBV4-1|TRBJ1-2|many|.
CASSQDLSDKYGYTF
TGCGCCAGCAGCCAAGATCTTTCGGACAAGTATGGCTACACCTTC
>TRBV7-2|TRBJ2-3|many|.
CASSKGGGAETDTQYF
TGTGCCAGCAGTAAAGGGGGAGGGGCCGAAACAGATACGCAGTATTTT
>TRBV12-3/TRBV12-4|TRBJ2-1|few|TRBD1
CASSFQPRQGLLWNEQFF
TGTGCCAGCAGTTTTCAACCACGACAGGGGCTCTTGTGGAATGAGCAGTTCTTC
>TRBV28|TRBJ1-1|.|TRBD1
CASSLSNRGAGAFF
TGTGCCAGCAGTTTGTCTAACAGGGGCGCCGGAGCTTTCTTT
>TRBV7-2|TRBJ1-2|.|.
CASNLLGANYGYTF
TGTGCCAGCAACCTACTAGGGGCTAACTATGGTTACACCTTC